The 26 T cell receptor beta chains below all came from one sample that was sequenced in a study of human T cells and chemical hapten exposure. MiXCR, run by TCRdb on the RACE reads, gives a single entry per CDR3 protein. The sample comprises roughly 120,000 distinct CDR3 sequences, around an eighth of which are singletons, and 2.5% to 3% rests with the top ten. Time point reported: pre-sensitization, week 0. Treatment meaning: therapeutic diphenylcyclopropenone sensitization with weekly scalp DPC. This specimen consisted of whole blood, obtained in connection with sensitization to the hapten diphenylcyclopropenone (DPC). These receptors came from a woman aged 18-29 years with alopecia areata. Some clones in this sample may be carry-over from other donors' samples.

This clonotype was picked up a small number of times. The V gene is TRBV7-2, the J gene TRBJ2-7, with 9 bases identical to TRBD1. This CDR3 is built from 14 residues. V dropped 5 bases and J dropped 6; count of bases not matched to a gene: 8. The germline V gene encodes CDR1 SGHTA and CDR2 FQGNSA. Here the CDR3 reads CASSRRTGEAEQYF. CDR3 DNA sequence: TGTGCCAGCAGCCGACGGACAGGGGAAGCCGAGCAGTACTTC. The variable domain in full, with the rest retrieved from reference TRBV7-2 and TRBJ2-7, is GAGVSQSPSNKVTEKGKDVELRCDPISGHTALYWYRQSLGQGLEFLIYFQGNSAPDKSGLPSDRFSAERTGGSVSTLTIQRTQQEDSAVYLCASSRRTGEAEQYFGPGTRLTVT.

This chain joins TRBV12-3 or TRBV12-4 and TRBJ1-1; a possible D gene is TRBD1 (6 bases). CDR3 length: 14 residues. With 3 bases removed from V and 6 bases from J, the gap between germline ends came to 14 bases. This CDR3 reads CASSFRGAVSEAFF. The CDR3 DNA reads as TGTGCCAGCAGTTTTAGGGGGGCTGTTTCTGAAGCTTTCTTT.

CDR3 sequence reads: CASSEMQGRYGYTF. DNA of the CDR3: TGTGCCAGCAGTGAAATGCAGGGGAGGTATGGCTACACCTTC. This sequence joins TRBV2 and TRBJ1-2, with D tentatively TRBD1 (6 bases). The CDR3 loop spans 14 amino acids. The germline gives CDR1 SNHLY, CDR2 FYNNEI. Trimming took off 2 bases at V and 5 bases at J, with 12 bases between the two ends.

This clonotype was recorded a few times. The chain employs TRBV10-3 and TRBJ2-3; perhaps TRBD1 as D (5 bases). The germline V gene has CDR1 ENHRY and CDR2 SYGVKD. Trimming left V 2 bases short and J 0 bases short, with 9 bases between. The CDR3 contains 15 residues. The CDR3 protein is CAISEQGASTDTQYF. CDR3 in DNA: TGTGCCATCAGTGAGCAGGGCGCTAGCACAGATACGCAGTATTTT.

This clonotype was detected many times. The chain links TRBV20-1 to TRBJ1-2; D uncertain. V gave up 0 bases and J gave up 0 bases, with 8 bases separating them. Looked up from germline, CDR1 is DFQATT and CDR2 is SNEGSKA (reference sequence). The length of the CDR3 is 14 residues. CDR3 bases: TGCAGTGCTAGAGATGAGGCCGCTAACTATGGCTACACCTTC. It translates to CSARDEAANYGYTF.

This clonotype was seen ten or more times. The V call is TRBV30, the J call TRBJ2-7; the D is unclear. Per the germline V gene, CDR1 is GTSNPN and CDR2 is SVGIG (reference sequence). V was trimmed by 4 bases and J by 3 bases, leaving 10 bases between them. CDR3 length: 12 residues. DNA for the CDR3: TGTGCCTGGAAGGGTCCCCTCTACGAGCAGTACTTC. Protein: CAWKGPLYEQYF.

This clonotype was counted at least ten times. The genes are TRBV28 and TRBJ2-2; unclear D gene. The CDR3 consists of 11 residues. Germline lookup yields CDR1 MDHEN and CDR2 SYDVKM. V dropped 5 bases and J dropped 5 bases, with 3 bases sitting between them. The CDR3 sequence: CASSQTGELFF. Written as DNA, the CDR3 is TGTGCCAGCAGTCAAACCGGGGAGCTGTTTTTT. The variable domain in full, completed from reference TRBV28 and TRBJ2-2, reads DVKVTQSSRYLVKRTGEKVFLECVQDMDHENMFWYRQDPGLGLRLIYFSYDVKMKEKGDIPEGYSVSREKKERFSLILESASTNQTSMYLCASSQTGELFFGEGSRLTVL.

This clonotype was observed many times. The chain joins TRBV2 to TRBJ2-3, with TRBD2 matching 11 bases. Per the germline V gene, CDR1 is SNHLY and CDR2 is FYNNEI. The length of the CDR3 is 17 residues. The junction had 9 bases not matched to a gene; V was cut back by 4 bases and J by 3 bases. The CDR3 nucleotides are TGTGCCAGCAGTGCACCTCTAGCGGGGGGACGTACAGATACGCAGTATTTT. It encodes CASSAPLAGGRTDTQYF.

This clonotype showed up many times. The gene calls are TRBV9 and TRBJ2-3, with 10 bases identical to TRBD2. Germline V gene lookup returns CDR1 SGDLS and CDR2 YYNGEE. Trimming at V came to 3 bases and at J to 3 bases, leaving 10 bases not matched to a gene. CDR3 size: 17 residues. CDR3 amino acids: CASSEGSGGAWTDTQYF. The CDR3 nucleotides are TGTGCCAGCAGCGAAGGGAGCGGGGGGGCCTGGACAGATACGCAGTATTTT.

This clonotype turned up a few times. V is TRBV7-9 and J is TRBJ1-5, with 7 bases matching TRBD1. J gave up 5 bases and V 1 base, and 5 bases lay outside the gene matches. CDR3 size: 15 residues. CDR1 SEHNR and CDR2 FQNEAQ come from the germline V gene (reference sequence). CDR3 loop: CASSLGTGPDQPQHF. The CDR3 DNA sequence: TGTGCCAGCAGCTTAGGGACAGGACCGGATCAGCCCCAGCATTTT.

The chain joins TRBV20-1 to TRBJ1-6; D gene ambiguous. This CDR3 contains 15 residues. V was cut by 5 bases and J by 2 bases, with 13 bases left in between. CDR1 and CDR2 from the germline V gene are DFQATT and SNEGSKA (reference sequence). The CDR3 sequence: CSAARESAYNSPLHF. The CDR3, as DNA: TGCAGTGCTGCCCGAGAGAGCGCCTATAATTCACCCCTCCACTTT.

This clonotype was seen at least ten times. The chain recombines TRBV12-3 or TRBV12-4 with TRBJ2-3; 8 positions match TRBD2. Trimming at V came to 5 bases and at J to 2 bases, leaving 12 bases not matched to a gene. The CDR3 spans 17 residues. The CDR3 bases are TGTGCCAGCAGTCCAGGGGCGGGGGGCCCTTCCACAGATACGCAGTATTTT. This encodes CASSPGAGGPSTDTQYF.

The chain recombines TRBV18 with TRBJ1-2; D is unclear. Trimming took off 6 bases at V and 8 bases at J, with 19 bases between the two ends. The CDR3 has 14 residues. From germline, CDR1 is KGHSH and CDR2 LQKENI. Written as DNA, the CDR3 is TGTGCCAGCTCCCCCCAGAAGGAGGCCGGAGGCTACACCTTC. This sequence encodes CASSPQKEAGGYTF.

The table lists this clonotype with a few counts. This chain joins TRBV4-1 and TRBJ1-5; tentatively, D is TRBD1 (5 bases). The CDR3 runs to 15 residues. CDR1 is MGHRA, CDR2 YSYEKL, per germline. V was shortened by 2 bases and J by 1 base, with 9 bases between the two germline ends. The CDR3, as DNA: TGCGCCAGCAGCCAAAACGGGGACAGCAATCAGCCCCAGCATTTT. Its translation: CASSQNGDSNQPQHF.

This clonotype turned up a few times. The DNA of the CDR3 is TGTGCCAGCAGCCCCTCGGACAGGGCGAGGGAGCAGTACTTC. Its protein product is CASSPSDRAREQYF. The rearrangement links TRBV9 to TRBJ2-7, with 8 positions matching TRBD1. V was clipped by 4 bases and J by 7 bases; unmatched bases: 10. The length of the CDR3 is 14 residues. The germline gives CDR1 SGDLS, CDR2 YYNGEE.

This chain joins TRBV18 and TRBJ1-5, with 8 bases lining up with TRBD1. Per germline, CDR1 KGHSH and CDR2 LQKENI. The V gene end was trimmed by 3 bases and the J gene end by 8 bases; junction bases not matched to a gene: 6. The CDR3 is 14 residues long. DNA of the CDR3: TGTGCCAGCTCACCTGGACAGGGACTTAAGCCCCAGCATTTT. Translated, it gives CASSPGQGLKPQHF.

The chain carries TRBV5-5 and TRBJ1-2; 7 nucleotides align to TRBD1. Germline lookup yields CDR1 SGHKS and CDR2 YYEKEE (reference sequence). The CDR3 covers 15 residues. After removal of 3 bases from V and 5 bases from J, the junction contained 10 bases not matched to a gene. As DNA, the CDR3 is TGTGCCAGCAGCTCTGTGACAGGGCTTAGTTATGGCTACACCTTC. It codes for CASSSVTGLSYGYTF. Combining the CDR3 with reference TRBV5-5 and TRBJ1-2 gives the whole variable domain DAGVTQSPTHLIKTRGQQVTLRCSPISGHKSVSWYQQVLGQGPQFIFQYYEKEERGRGNFPDRFSARQFPNYSSELNVNALLLGDSALYLCASSSVTGLSYGYTFGSGTRLTVV.

A note on this clonotype: This likely stems from a read error, as it lies one base from a far larger clone. The chain employs TRBV7-9 and TRBJ1-1; no clear D. Trimming left V 0 bases short and J 1 base short, with 6 bases between. CDR3 length: 14 residues. Germline V gene data show CDR1 as SEHNR and CDR2 as FQNEAQ (reference sequence). The CDR3 protein is CASSLAVRNTEAFF. The CDR3 coding sequence is TGTGCCAGCAGCTTAGCGGTCAGGAACACTGAAGCTTTCTTT.

Ten or more counts support this clonotype. The chain recombines TRBV6-6 with TRBJ1-2; weak D call: TRBD1 (6 bases). The CDR3 is 13 amino acids. In germline, CDR1 is MNHNY, CDR2 SVGAGI (reference sequence). V lost 8 bases to trimming and J lost 3 bases, with 13 bases between them. The CDR3 sequence is CASAPTGDYGYTF. The CDR3 DNA reads as TGTGCCAGCGCCCCGACAGGAGACTATGGCTACACCTTC.

The J gene is TRBJ1-2, the V gene TRBV5-1; D unresolved. The germline CDR1 and CDR2 sequences are SGHRS and YFSETQ. The CDR3 runs to 16 residues. The V gene lost 1 base and the J gene lost 2 bases, with 15 bases spanning the gap. Here the CDR3 reads CASSLNPGNTNYGYTF. The CDR3 nucleotides read TGCGCCAGCAGCTTGAATCCGGGGAATACAAACTATGGCTACACCTTC.

This clonotype has just a few counts. The J gene is TRBJ1-1, the V gene TRBV7-6; D remains unclear. The V gene's germline CDR1 is SGHVS and CDR2 FNYEAQ. The CDR3 totals 14 residues. Trimming cost V 5 bases and J 1 base, with 11 bases left between them. The CDR3 DNA reads TGTGCCAGCAGCCCCGGTATCGCGAACACTGAAGCTTTCTTT. This encodes CASSPGIANTEAFF.

The rearrangement joins TRBV6-2 or TRBV6-3 to TRBJ1-4; tentatively, D is TRBD1 (6 bases). The CDR3 runs 16 residues. Germline CDR1 MNHEY, CDR2 SVGEGT. Trimming removed 5 bases at V and 3 bases at J, with 16 bases between. The CDR3 bases are TGTGCCAGCAGTCCAGGATCGGGGGCGGCTAATGAAAAACTGTTTTTT. This sequence encodes CASSPGSGAANEKLFF.

This chain connects TRBV2 to TRBJ2-3, with no clear D. The CDR3 contains 11 residues. The germline gives CDR1 SNHLY, CDR2 FYNNEI. Trimming removed 4 bases from V and 5 bases from J, with 4 bases in between. The CDR3 bases are TGTGCCAGCAGTGTACTAGATACGCAGTATTTT. It yields the protein CASSVLDTQYF.

The chain links TRBV6-4 to TRBJ2-3; tentative D call: TRBD1 (5 bases). The CDR3 is 13 amino acids. Trimming removed 3 bases from V and 5 bases from J, with 9 bases in between. Germline V lookup: CDR1 MRHNA, CDR2 SNTAGT. Here the CDR3 DNA reads TGTGCCAGCAGTGAGTCGACAGAAGATACGCAGTATTTT. Its protein product is CASSESTEDTQYF.

The chain is built from TRBV25-1 and TRBJ2-3; D unclear. This CDR3 contains 15 residues. Trimming cost V 0 bases and J 2 bases, with 9 bases left between them. Germline V gene sequence: CDR1 MGHDK, CDR2 SYGVNS. The CDR3 DNA is TGTGCCAGCAGTGAATATGAGGCTATCACAGATACGCAGTATTTT. Residues: CASSEYEAITDTQYF.

J is TRBJ2-7 and V is TRBV3-1; perhaps TRBD2 as D (5 bases). The CDR3 runs to 15 residues. Germline V gene lookup returns CDR1 LGHDT and CDR2 YNNKEL (reference sequence). V gave up 3 bases and J gave up 5 bases, with 17 bases separating them. The DNA of the CDR3 is TGTGCCAGCAGCCATCCGGCTGGACTCCAGAACGAGCAGTACTTC. Translating gives CASSHPAGLQNEQYF.